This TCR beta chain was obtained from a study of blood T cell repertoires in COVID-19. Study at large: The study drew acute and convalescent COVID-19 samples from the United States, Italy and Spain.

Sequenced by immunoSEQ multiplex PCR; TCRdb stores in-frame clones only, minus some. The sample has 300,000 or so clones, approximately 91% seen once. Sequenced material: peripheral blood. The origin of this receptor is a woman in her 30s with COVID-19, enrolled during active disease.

The CDR3 sequence: CASSLETGRGLEQYF. CDR3 nucleotide sequence: TGTGCCAGCAGCTTAGAGACAGGCAGGGGGCTAGAGCAGTACTTC. The gene calls are TRBV11-2 and TRBJ2-7, with 8 bases fitting TRBD1. This CDR3 is 15 amino acids long. Losses at the gene ends were 0 bases for V and 7 bases for J; bases not matched to a gene: 8. Per germline, CDR1 SGHAT and CDR2 FQNNGV.